The next 8 T cell receptor beta chains were all read from a single sample in a study of monozygotic twins with inflammatory bowel disease. Each CDR3 protein gets one entry in TCRdb, which reprocessed the 5' RACE reads and gives no DNA. The listing records around 380,000 distinct CDR3 sequences. The sequenced sample was blood. These receptors were taken from a human donor with ulcerative colitis or Crohn's disease, or a healthy co-twin of an affected twin (not recorded which).

The chain couples TRBV7-2 to TRBJ2-3; TCRdb indicates TRBD1, and absent DNA this call remains unverified. This CDR3 is built from 15 residues. The germline gives CDR1 SGHTA, CDR2 FQGNSA. The CDR3 spells CASSTLGRGTDTQYF.

The chain combines TRBV6-5 with TRBJ1-1; TCRdb's D call, TRBD1, is unchecked because there is no DNA. The CDR3 has 13 residues. Germline lookup yields CDR1 MNHEY and CDR2 SVGAGI. The CDR3 loop reads CASSIDRLGEAFF.

This sequence joins TRBV6-1 and TRBJ2-6; TCRdb designates TRBD2, a call that cannot be tested without DNA. Germline CDR1 MNHNS, CDR2 SASEGT. The CDR3 runs to 17 residues. The CDR3 loop reads CASSEREGLAGANVLTF.

The CDR3 region is CASSFLTGRVGELFF. The gene calls are TRBV27 and TRBJ2-2. CDR1 is MNHEY and CDR2 is SMNVEV in the germline V gene (reference sequence). The CDR3 consists of 15 residues.

J is TRBJ2-7 and V is TRBV7-2; TCRdb selects TRBD1, and the lack of DNA leaves this call unchecked. The CDR3 length is 14 residues. The V gene's germline CDR1 is SGHTA and CDR2 FQGNSA. The CDR3: CASSLDRGLREQYF.

The rearrangement uses TRBV20-1 and TRBJ2-1; as DNA is missing, the TRBD2 call by TCRdb cannot be tested. This CDR3 has 17 amino acids. Germline V lookup: CDR1 DFQATT, CDR2 SNEGSKA (reference sequence). The CDR3 sequence is CSAPNPLALSSYNEQFF.

This rearrangement joins TRBV19 to TRBJ1-1. The V gene's germline CDR1 is LNHDA and CDR2 SQIVND (reference sequence). CDR3 length: 15 residues. The CDR3 loop is CASSIVTGRGAEAFF.

The rearrangement links TRBV27 to TRBJ1-4; TCRdb's D call, TRBD1, is unchecked because there is no DNA. The germline V gene encodes CDR1 MNHEY and CDR2 SMNVEV (reference sequence). CDR3 size: 14 residues. CDR3 residues: CASGRGNGNEKLFF. Drawing the rest from reference TRBV27 and TRBJ1-4, the complete variable domain is EAQVTQNPRYLITVTGKKLTVTCSQNMNHEYMSWYRQDPGLGLRQIYYSMNVEVTDKGDVPEGYKVSRKEKRNFPLILESPSPNQTSLYFCASGRGNGNEKLFFGSGTQLSVL.